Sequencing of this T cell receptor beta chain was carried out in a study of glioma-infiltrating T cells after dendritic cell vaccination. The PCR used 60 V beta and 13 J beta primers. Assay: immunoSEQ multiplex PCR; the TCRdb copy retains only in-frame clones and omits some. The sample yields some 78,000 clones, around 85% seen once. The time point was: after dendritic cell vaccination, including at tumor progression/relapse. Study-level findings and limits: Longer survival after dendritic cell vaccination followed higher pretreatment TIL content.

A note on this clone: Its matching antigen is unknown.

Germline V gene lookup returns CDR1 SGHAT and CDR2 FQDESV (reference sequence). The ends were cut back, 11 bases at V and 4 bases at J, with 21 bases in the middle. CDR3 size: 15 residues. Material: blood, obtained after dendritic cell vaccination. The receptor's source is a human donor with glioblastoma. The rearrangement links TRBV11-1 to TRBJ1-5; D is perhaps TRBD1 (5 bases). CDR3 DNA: TGTGCCCTCGGAGGAGGGGACGAGGATAATCAGCCCCAGCATTTT. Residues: CALGGGDEDNQPQHF.